This T cell receptor (beta chain) emerged from a study of blood T cell repertoires in COVID-19. This table comes from immunoSEQ multiplex PCR, and its TCRdb copy is limited to in-frame clones, with some not included. The table has about 220,000 clones, approximately 78% seen once. The CDR3 is 16 residues long. Germline lookup yields CDR1 SQVTM and CDR2 ANQGSEA. J gave up 8 bases and V 5 bases, and 14 bases lay outside the gene matches. Sequencing input: peripheral blood. The source of this sequence is a woman between 65 and 79 years old with COVID-19, enrolled during active disease. The gene calls are TRBV29-1 and TRBJ2-1; 11 bases fit TRBD2. The DNA for the CDR3 is TGCAGCGTTTTAAAAGTCACTAGCGGGAGTTACTATGAGCAGTTCTTC. Its protein product is CSVLKVTSGSYYEQFF.